A single sample is the source of the 8 T cell receptor beta chains below, sequenced in a study of cytomegalovirus exposure and HLA in healthy donors. TCRdb keeps only in-frame clones here, not all; method: immunoSEQ multiplex PCR. The repertoire holds tens of thousands of clones, about 90% seen once, with 3% to 4% in the top ten. Source material: PBMCs. Receptor source: a woman aged 18-29 years in good health and CMV-seropositive.

The rearrangement uses TRBV7-9 and TRBJ2-7; the match to TRBD2 covers 9 bases. The CDR3 sequence is 18 residues long. The germline V gene has CDR1 SEHNR and CDR2 FQNEAQ (reference sequence). V dropped 3 bases and J dropped 6; count of bases not matched to a gene: 18. The DNA for the CDR3 is TGTGCCAGCAGCTTCGGGCTAGCGGGATCGTTGCGAAAGGGCGAGCAGTACTTC. This sequence encodes CASSFGLAGSLRKGEQYF.

The genes are TRBV6-1 and TRBJ2-7; TRBD1 might be the D (6 bases). In germline, CDR1 is MNHNS, CDR2 SASEGT. The CDR3 is 16 amino acids. V was clipped by 1 base and J by 0 bases, with 13 bases between them. In DNA form, the CDR3 reads TGTGCCAGCAGTGAAGGGCTACAGGGACCCTCCTACGAGCAGTACTTC. Its protein product is CASSEGLQGPSYEQYF.

The V and J genes are TRBV7-2 and TRBJ2-3, with 10 bases aligning to TRBD1. V shed 6 bases, J shed 4 bases, and the junction held 7 bases outside the gene matches. CDR3 length equals 15 residues. Germline CDR1 is SGHTA and CDR2 is FQGNSA. The CDR3 nucleotides are TGTGCCAGCAGTTTCACCGGGACAGGGGCAGATACGCAGTATTTT. It is translated as CASSFTGTGADTQYF.

The chain combines TRBV15 with TRBJ2-1, with 10 bases matching TRBD2. Germline CDR1 reads LNHNV; CDR2 reads YYDKDF (reference sequence). This CDR3 is 20 amino acids long. The ends lost 0 bases at V and 1 base at J; junction bases unmatched: 12. CDR3: CATSRDLLKLAGRSYNEQFF. CDR3 in DNA: TGTGCCACCAGCAGAGACCTCCTTAAACTAGCGGGACGGTCCTACAATGAGCAGTTCTTC.

The CDR3 bases are TGTGCCAGTAGTATTGGTGTCGGGGGGCGCGACTATGGCTACACCTTC. Amino acids: CASSIGVGGRDYGYTF. The chain links TRBV19 to TRBJ1-2, with D maybe TRBD1 (6 bases). CDR1 is LNHDA, CDR2 SQIVND, per germline (reference sequence). V was shortened by 3 bases and J by 3 bases, with 17 bases between the two germline ends. The CDR3 runs 16 residues.

The rearrangement links TRBV6-5 to TRBJ1-2; perhaps TRBD1 as D (5 bases). With 0 bases removed from V and 4 bases from J, the gap between germline ends came to 9 bases. The CDR3 is 14 residues long. Per the germline V gene, CDR1 is MNHEY and CDR2 is SVGAGI. In DNA form, the CDR3 reads TGTGCCAGCAGTTACTCGAAACAGGTCTATGGCTACACCTTC. This encodes CASSYSKQVYGYTF.

The J gene is TRBJ2-3, the V gene TRBV4-3, with 8 bases matching TRBD2. The junction had 8 bases not matched to a gene; V was cut back by 2 bases and J by 4 bases. This CDR3 spans 16 amino acids. Germline V gene sequence: CDR1 LGHNA, CDR2 YSLEER. CDR3 in amino acids: CASSQKPAGVADTQYF. In DNA, the CDR3 is TGCGCCAGCAGCCAAAAACCAGCGGGGGTCGCAGATACGCAGTATTTT.

This chain uses TRBV29-1 with TRBJ1-2, with a weak D call TRBD1 (6 bases). V gave up 3 bases and J gave up 4 bases, with 18 bases separating them. The CDR3 totals 15 residues. From germline, CDR1 is SQVTM and CDR2 ANQGSEA. The DNA for the CDR3 is TGCAGCGTTGATTTCCCCGGGAACAGGGCCTATGGCTACACCTTC. It codes for CSVDFPGNRAYGYTF.